This T cell receptor (beta chain) was sequenced during a study of identical twins (TCRdb year 2016). For context, the study as a whole: The study deep-sequenced TCR alpha and beta repertoires from monozygotic twins, unrelated adults of various ages and cord blood to test whether fetal clonotypes persist. Replicate twin experiments were performed at different times using different library preparation protocols to rule out contamination.

Overall study outcomes, separate from this receptor: In monozygotic twins, out-of-frame TCR alpha sharing was systematically underestimated by recombination models, although the models agreed with sharing between unrelated individuals. Conclusions relied on cross-sectional statistical analysis, since the same donors could not be followed over many years. Excess twin sharing in beta out-of-frame sequences was weaker because fewer shared sequences lowered the signal-to-noise ratio. Invariant T cells such as MAIT and iNKT could partly confound zero-insertion analyses, though diverse VJ usage argued against this for most clonotypes. Abundant cord blood beta clonotypes carried fewer insertions; young adult naive repertoires showed a weaker similar trend, while memory repertoires showed none. Compared with coincidental sharing between unrelated individuals, an excess of low generation-probability sequences was observed among out-of-frame TCR alpha sequences shared between twins.

The library came from 5' RACE. The listed sequencing device is Illumina HiSeq 2000. A universal primer binding site was introduced by template switching, and a unique molecular identifier was present in the final cDNA, enabling accurate counting of TCR cDNA molecules. First-strand cDNA for TCR alpha and beta chains was synthesized from specific primers in the conserved constant-segment region. Each cDNA library was double barcoded, with a SMART-Mk sample barcode plus Illumina barcodes, to control for contamination. Two successive PCR steps introduced TruSeq adapter sequences along with Illumina sample barcodes. The Illumina HiSeq platform was used with custom primers to sequence TCR alpha and beta cDNA libraries. On the authors' methods: MiGEC was used to process raw reads and extract unique molecular identifiers, and MiXCR was used to find CDR3 positions. Recombination models were inferred per individual with the repgenHMM and IGoR tools using an EM algorithm. Shared clonotype analysis was performed with the tcR package in R, normalizing sharing by the product of cloneset sizes. To study raw recombination without the effects of thymic and clonal selection, out-of-frame nonproductive sequences were analyzed. TCRdb reworked the public reads: Q25 trimming with fastp, MiXCR clone assembly, productive beta chains retained. Every entry covers one CDR3 protein and lists the most common genes and DNA from its rows. These V and J calls derive from TCRdb rather than the authors' analysis. This sample gives around 530,000 distinct CDR3 sequences in total; roughly 15% of them show up just once. The top ten constitute less than 0.5% of the sample.

All donors were healthy Caucasians. Three pairs of female monozygotic twins, all aged roughly 18 to 30 years, made up the twin cohort. Positive isolation kits from Invitrogen were used to isolate the CD4+ and CD8+ T cell populations. This clonotype was observed many times. Its antigen has not been determined. No quality values exist for individual bases; no much larger clone is one base distant. Here V drops 7 bases and J drops 5 bases, and the junction holds 6 bases not matched to any gene. From its cysteine to its phenylalanine, the CDR3 spans 14 amino acids. Just the 42-base CDR3 DNA is kept, in frame starting at base 1. From the germline V gene, CDR1 is KGHDR and CDR2 is SFDVKD. In addition, the sample was reused for a study of yellow fever vaccine responses in identical twins. As the second publication notes: The authors reported that the T cell response to vaccination in identical twins appeared partly convergent and partly personalized. In identical twins, the study followed T cell clones that responded to the vaccine with precision.

The sequence was collected from a woman aged 18-29 years in good health. The sequencing sample was made of CD4+ T cells sorted from blood. The V and J genes are TRBV24-1 and TRBJ2-1; 8 central bases correspond to TRBD2. The CDR3 is CATRTGLGDNEQFF. The sequence in DNA is TGTGCCACCAGGACGGGACTAGGAGACAATGAGCAGTTCTTC.